This TCR beta chain was captured by sequencing in a study of tumor-infiltrating lymphocytes in oesophageal squamous cell carcinoma. On this clonotype: The final CDR3 position lacks the conserved phenylalanine or tryptophan, pointing to a likely read error. The DNA is left out, because the CDR3 cannot be placed on it with certainty; the CDR3 is given as TCRdb lists it.

Via MiXCR, TCRdb re-called the reads, giving one row per CDR3 protein. The sample yields 12,000 or so distinct CDR3 sequences, roughly 58% seen once. A total of 17 residues make up the CDR3, ends included. CDR1 is SGHTA and CDR2 is FQGNSA in the germline V gene. The V gene is TRBV7-2, the J gene TRBJ1-1; the table's TRBD1 call for D was not verified on the DNA. Material: blood. This receptor was obtained from a female donor with esophageal squamous cell carcinoma. Here the CDR3 reads CASSLSLLAGTSSTSGQ.